This TCR beta chain was obtained from a study of T-cell memory formation after mild COVID-19. Each CDR3 protein is one row after TCRdb ran MiXCR on the 5' RACE reads. The sample includes some 120,000 distinct CDR3 sequences, approximately 17% of them seen just once. As for this clonotype: Its specificity is not known.

Overall study findings and caveats: Later expanders leaned CD4+, whereas clones that contracted between day 15 and 85 were balanced CD4/CD8. Specificity for SARS-CoV-2 was not confirmed among the second-wave clones peaking on day 37.

Germline V gene sequence: CDR1 MNHEY, CDR2 SVGEGT. This CDR3 contains 17 residues. V was pared by 6 bases and J by 0 bases, with 15 bases between. The sequence came from a man between 18 and 29 years old who had mild COVID-19 (a few samples of this study predate the infection). Cell type and time point are not known. The sequencing input was PBMCs or a T cell subset sorted from them (not recorded which). The V gene is TRBV6-2 or TRBV6-3, the J gene TRBJ2-6; D is possibly TRBD2 (6 bases). The CDR3 coding sequence is TGTGCCAGCAGCCGGGACTCCAGTACCTCTGGGGCCAACGTCCTGACTTTC. Amino acid sequence: CASSRDSSTSGANVLTF.